The 30 T cell receptor beta chains below were found in one sample sequenced in a study of long-term antiretroviral therapy in people with HIV. The assay used was immunoSEQ (version v3.0), run at survey level. Clones were sequenced by immunoSEQ multiplex PCR, and TCRdb holds only the in-frame ones, with some missing. Among some 23,000 clones listed, 88% were seen once. The sequencing here drew on unsorted PBMCs, taken around 4.5 years after starting antiretroviral therapy. These receptors were obtained from a man aged 25-45 years with HIV.

This rearrangement joins TRBV9 to TRBJ2-5, with 12 bases identical to TRBD2. V was pared by 2 bases and J by 4 bases, with 6 bases of the junction left unmatched. The CDR3 extends over 16 amino acids. Germline CDR1 and CDR2: SGDLS and YYNGEE. In DNA, the CDR3 is TGTGCCAGCAGCGTCGGACTAGCGGGGTTAGTAGAGACCCAGTACTTC. Encoded protein: CASSVGLAGLVETQYF.

The chain links TRBV5-1 to TRBJ2-3; D unclear. Germline values: CDR1 SGHRS, CDR2 YFSETQ. The germline V and J ends were trimmed by 2 bases and 0 bases, with 10 bases remaining between them. This CDR3 region has 15 residues. CDR3 amino acids: CASSFQHLSTDTQYF. Here the CDR3 DNA reads TGCGCCAGCAGCTTCCAGCACCTTAGCACAGATACGCAGTATTTT.

This clone has a single count. This rearrangement joins TRBV5-4 to TRBJ1-4; D ambiguous. Germline V gene lookup returns CDR1 SGHNT and CDR2 YYREEE (reference sequence). Trimming removed 5 bases from V and 0 bases from J, with 8 bases in between. This CDR3 has 14 amino acids. Here the CDR3 DNA reads TGTGCCAGCAGACAGAACCCAACTAATGAAAAACTGTTTTTT. Translating it yields CASRQNPTNEKLFF.

The rearrangement uses TRBV7-9 and TRBJ2-7, with 7 bases fitting TRBD1. This CDR3 has 14 residues. V dropped 2 bases and J dropped 4; count of bases not matched to a gene: 5. The germline V gene encodes CDR1 SEHNR and CDR2 FQNEAQ (reference sequence). This CDR3 reads CASSLSTGWYEQYF. The CDR3 DNA reads TGTGCCAGCAGCTTATCGACAGGGTGGTACGAGCAGTACTTC.

The chain joins TRBV6-1 to TRBJ1-1, with no clear D. Germline V gives CDR1 MNHNS, CDR2 SASEGT. The CDR3 totals 13 residues. V shed 5 bases and J shed 6 bases, with 13 bases lying between them. CDR3 protein: CASSPLGVAEAFF. CDR3 sequence (DNA): TGTGCCAGCAGTCCTCTCGGTGTAGCTGAAGCTTTCTTT.

The chain joins TRBV27 to TRBJ2-2; D uncertain. The CDR3 covers 11 residues. V dropped 7 bases and J dropped 5 bases, with 5 bases sitting between them. Germline loops: CDR1 MNHEY, CDR2 SMNVEV (reference sequence). The CDR3 loop reads CASKRTGELFF. The CDR3 region has the DNA TGTGCCAGCAAAAGAACCGGGGAGCTGTTTTTT.

The V gene is TRBV18, the J gene TRBJ2-5; D possibly matches TRBD1 or TRBD2 (5 bases each). Trimming pared 5 bases from V and 3 bases from J, leaving 7 bases between. The CDR3 totals 12 residues. Germline V gene data show CDR1 as KGHSH and CDR2 as LQKENI. The CDR3 loop reads CASSGTKETQYF. The CDR3 nucleotides read TGTGCCAGCTCAGGGACCAAAGAGACCCAGTACTTC.

The chain uses TRBV10-1 and TRBJ1-2; 9 bases map to TRBD1. In germline, CDR1 is WNHNN, CDR2 SYGVQD (reference sequence). The CDR3 loop spans 15 amino acids. The ends lost 8 bases at V and 3 bases at J; junction bases unmatched: 10. The CDR3 DNA is TGCGCCAGCCAGTGGGGACAGGGAACGTACTATGGCTACACCTTC. Translating it yields CASQWGQGTYYGYTF.

In the case of this clone: The DNA is left out, because the CDR3 cannot be placed on it with certainty; the CDR3 is given as TCRdb lists it. J is TRBJ2-5 and V is TRBV7-9; the table's D call, TRBD2, has no DNA check behind it. CDR1 is SEHNR and CDR2 is FQNEAQ in the germline V gene (reference sequence). The CDR3 spans 15 residues, counting both ends. CDR3 sequence: CASSSSGLGQETQYF.

This chain links TRBV7-2 with TRBJ2-2; D remains unclear. CDR3 length: 16 amino acids. Trimming cost V 4 bases and J 2 bases, with 14 bases left between them. Germline V gene sequence: CDR1 SGHTA, CDR2 FQGNSA. CDR3 sequence: CASSSQPLVNTGELFF. The CDR3 region has the DNA TGTGCCAGCAGCTCCCAACCCCTAGTCAACACCGGGGAGCTGTTTTTT.

This clone was detected once. The rearrangement links TRBV7-9 to TRBJ2-5; 11 nucleotides line up with TRBD2. Trimming cost V 5 bases and J 3 bases; bases outside gene matches: 2. The germline gives CDR1 SEHNR, CDR2 FQNEAQ (reference sequence). The CDR3 is 14 amino acids. CDR3 DNA: TGTGCCAGCAGCCAACTAGCGGGAGAAGAGACCCAGTACTTC. Translating it yields CASSQLAGEETQYF.

The chain recombines TRBV2 with TRBJ2-5; tentatively, D is TRBD2 (5 bases). From germline, CDR1 is SNHLY and CDR2 FYNNEI. This CDR3 contains 14 residues. The V and J ends lost 5 bases and 5 bases respectively, with 15 bases between them. The chain's CDR3 is CASSLGVLGETQYF. The CDR3 DNA reads TGTGCCAGCAGTTTGGGAGTCCTTGGGGAGACCCAGTACTTC.

This sequence joins TRBV27 and TRBJ2-2; perhaps D is TRBD1 or TRBD2 (5 bases each). This CDR3 is 14 amino acids long. Germline CDR1 MNHEY, CDR2 SMNVEV (reference sequence). V lost 1 base to trimming and J lost 4 bases, with 7 bases between them. This CDR3 reads CASSLFGGTGELFF. The CDR3 DNA follows: TGTGCCAGCAGTTTATTTGGGGGCACCGGGGAGCTGTTTTTT.

The chain links TRBV11-2 to TRBJ1-4, with 7 bases that match TRBD1. The germline gives CDR1 SGHAT, CDR2 FQNNGV. This CDR3 contains 13 residues. Trimming removed 8 bases from V and 4 bases from J; junction bases left unmatched: 4. CDR3 residues: CASHQGVNEKLFF. Here the CDR3 DNA reads TGTGCCAGCCATCAGGGGGTTAATGAAAAACTGTTTTTT.

The J gene is TRBJ2-1, the V gene TRBV7-9; D is uncertain. The germline CDR1 and CDR2 sequences are SEHNR and FQNEAQ (reference sequence). V lost 1 base and J 6 bases, leaving 4 bases between the germline ends. The CDR3 contains 12 residues. The CDR3 region is CASSLESNEQFF. CDR3 DNA sequence: TGTGCCAGCAGCTTAGAGAGCAATGAGCAGTTCTTC.

As to this clone: Its ends do not fully match the called genes, so a read error is possible. The rearrangement uses TRBV2 and TRBJ2-7; D call uncertain. Germline values: CDR1 SNHLY, CDR2 FYNNEI. The CDR3 consists of 10 residues. CDR3 loop: CASSEGLMIF. The DNA for the CDR3 is TGTGCCAGCAGTGAGGGGTTGATGATCTTC.

J is TRBJ2-7 and V is TRBV5-1, with 8 bases aligning to TRBD1. Germline trimming cut 6 bases from V and 1 base from J; bases unmatched to any gene: 15. This CDR3 comprises 17 residues. CDR1 SGHRS and CDR2 YFSETQ come from the germline V gene. CDR3: CASNGELVGTGSYEQYF. The CDR3 DNA reads TGCGCCAGCAATGGGGAACTGGTGGGGACAGGATCCTACGAGCAGTACTTC. The complete variable domain, with remaining parts taken from reference TRBV5-1 and TRBJ2-7, reads KAGVTQTPRYLIKTRGQQVTLSCSPISGHRSVSWYQQTPGQGLQFLFEYFSETQRNKGNFPGRFSGRQFSNSRSEMNVSTLELGDSALYLCASNGELVGTGSYEQYFGPGTRLTVT.

V usage is TRBV5-1 and J usage is TRBJ1-1; D not resolved. CDR3 size: 15 residues. Trimming cost V 0 bases and J 1 base, with 10 bases left between them. The germline V gene encodes CDR1 SGHRS and CDR2 YFSETQ. CDR3 sequence (DNA): TGCGCCAGCAGCTTGGATTGGGAGGCGAACACTGAAGCTTTCTTT. It yields the protein CASSLDWEANTEAFF.

The chain combines TRBV7-9 with TRBJ2-7; D gene unclear. V lost 5 bases and J lost 2, with 10 bases in between. CDR1 is SEHNR, CDR2 FQNEAQ, per germline (reference sequence). This CDR3 is 13 amino acids long. The CDR3 loop reads CASSAQQAYEQYF. CDR3 bases: TGTGCCAGCAGCGCGCAGCAGGCCTACGAGCAGTACTTC.

V is TRBV5-6 and J is TRBJ1-2; 10 positions match TRBD1. CDR3 length: 14 amino acids. The V gene's germline CDR1 is SGHDT and CDR2 YYEEEE. The J segment lost 7 bases and the V segment lost 0 bases, leaving 3 bases of the junction unmatched. DNA of the CDR3: TGTGCCAGCAGCTTGGTCGACAGGGGGCCTGGCTACACCTTC. Residues: CASSLVDRGPGYTF. The full variable domain, with the rest looked up from reference TRBV5-6 and TRBJ1-2, is DAGVTQSPTHLIKTRGQQVTLRCSPKSGHDTVSWYQQALGQGPQFIFQYYEEEERQRGNFPDRFSGHQFPNYSSELNVNALLLGDSALYLCASSLVDRGPGYTFGSGTRLTVV.

This chain links TRBV5-1 with TRBJ2-3; D remains unclear. This CDR3 region has 16 residues. V shed 0 bases and J shed 3 bases, with 14 bases lying between them. Per the germline V gene, CDR1 is SGHRS and CDR2 is YFSETQ. The CDR3 is CASSLDTGRVTDTQYF. As DNA, the CDR3 is TGCGCCAGCAGCTTGGACACGGGTAGGGTTACAGATACGCAGTATTTT.

By sample share, this clone is medium-sized. The chain carries TRBV9 and TRBJ2-3, with 8 bases identical to TRBD1. Germline CDR1 is SGDLS and CDR2 is YYNGEE. V shed 3 bases, J shed 1 base, and the junction held 7 bases outside the gene matches. The CDR3 consists of 16 residues. The DNA for the CDR3 is TGTGCCAGCAGCGGATATCAGGGGGCCCGCACAGATACGCAGTATTTT. Translating it yields CASSGYQGARTDTQYF.

This clone was seen only once. The gene calls are TRBV19 and TRBJ1-2; D may be TRBD1 (6 bases). V lost 6 bases and J 0 bases, leaving 17 bases between the germline ends. The germline CDR1 and CDR2 sequences are LNHDA and SQIVND (reference sequence). This CDR3 is 16 amino acids long. This CDR3 is CASSPQPGASNYGYTF. In DNA, the CDR3 is TGTGCCAGTAGCCCTCAACCAGGGGCCTCTAACTATGGCTACACCTTC.

This rearrangement joins TRBV2 to TRBJ1-5; possible D gene TRBD1, 5 bases. There are 13 residues in the CDR3. Trimming left V 9 bases short and J 3 bases short, with 12 bases between. Germline V gene data show CDR1 as SNHLY and CDR2 as FYNNEI. The CDR3 sequence is CASRGRDNQPQHF. The CDR3 DNA follows: TGTGCCAGTCGGGGACGGGACAATCAGCCCCAGCATTTT.

This clone came up a few times. V is TRBV5-1 and J is TRBJ2-7; D call uncertain. The V and J ends lost 1 base and 4 bases respectively, with 9 bases between them. The CDR3 runs to 13 residues. CDR1 is SGHRS, CDR2 YFSETQ, per germline. DNA for the CDR3: TGCGCCAGCAGCTTGTTACTCGATTACGAGCAGTACTTC. Translated, it gives CASSLLLDYEQYF.

The CDR3 DNA sequence: TGTGCTAGTGGTTTGGCATTCTCGGGACTAGATTCCTACGAGCAGTACTTC. Amino acid sequence: CASGLAFSGLDSYEQYF. The chain links TRBV12-5 to TRBJ2-7; 8 positions agree with TRBD2. The CDR3 sequence is 17 residues long. The germline gives CDR1 LGHNT, CDR2 FRNRAP. Trimming at V came to 1 base and at J to 1 base, leaving 9 bases not matched to a gene.

This chain joins TRBV19 and TRBJ1-2, with D uncertain. Germline loops: CDR1 LNHDA, CDR2 SQIVND (reference sequence). The CDR3 consists of 13 residues. The V and J ends lost 2 bases and 6 bases respectively, with 10 bases between them. For the CDR3, the DNA is TGTGCCAGTAGTATAAATCGGCAAGATGGCTACACCTTC. It codes for CASSINRQDGYTF.

The CDR3 DNA reads TGCGCCAGCAGCTTGGCCACAGGGAGGAACACTGAAGCTTTCTTT. The encoded protein is CASSLATGRNTEAFF. This chain connects TRBV5-1 to TRBJ1-1; TRBD1 is a possible D gene (6 bases). V was clipped by 0 bases and J by 1 base, with 10 bases between them. The germline V gene encodes CDR1 SGHRS and CDR2 YFSETQ. CDR3 length: 15 residues.

The chain has TRBV5-6 and TRBJ1-3; D unclear. Germline values: CDR1 SGHDT, CDR2 YYEEEE. V was pared by 6 bases and J by 6 bases, with 13 bases between. There are 13 residues in the CDR3. The CDR3 sequence is CASIGPAENTIYF. CDR3 in DNA: TGTGCCAGCATCGGCCCCGCGGAAAACACCATATATTTT.

V usage is TRBV5-1 and J usage is TRBJ1-1; D is undetermined. Germline-derived CDR1 and CDR2 are SGHRS and YFSETQ. V lost 1 base to trimming and J lost 0 bases, with 10 bases between them. CDR3 size: 15 residues. This chain's CDR3 is CASSLWEDMNTEAFF. CDR3 nucleotide sequence: TGCGCCAGCAGCTTGTGGGAAGACATGAACACTGAAGCTTTCTTT.